These T cell receptor beta chains were read from a single sample in a study of cytotoxic CD8 clonotypes in ibrutinib-treated CLL. Profiled with immunoSEQ multiplex PCR; TCRdb holds only in-frame clones, not every one. The sample yields 12,000 or so clones, 79% seen once. The material sequenced was PBMCs, taken at disease progression, from a patient treated with ibrutinib. The source of these receptors is a human donor with chronic lymphocytic leukemia. Both conserved end residues are part of each CDR3. The order of the fields is D gene, V gene, clone size, J gene, CDR3 length, CDR3 protein, CDR3 DNA. The D gene is left open where the match is weak. Clone size is not always given. Where it is, it says once, few, many or a class for expanded clones.

>TRBD2|TRBV4-1|.|TRBJ2-2|18
CASSQWAGLAGVTGELFF
TGCGCCAGCAGCCAATGGGCGGGACTAGCGGGGGTCACCGGGGAGCTGTTTTTT
>TRBD1|TRBV10-3|.|TRBJ1-1|13
CAISGQGRAEAFF
TGTGCCATCAGTGGACAGGGAAGGGCTGAAGCTTTCTTT
>TRBD2|TRBV11-1|.|TRBJ2-5|16
CASSFWTSQGLETQYF
TGTGCCAGCAGCTTCTGGACTAGTCAAGGTCTCGAGACCCAGTACTTC
>.|TRBV19|.|TRBJ1-4|15
CASSDSAGIDEKLFF
TGTGCCAGTAGTGACTCAGCGGGGATCGATGAAAAACTGTTTTTT
>.|TRBV6-5|.|TRBJ1-1|14
CASSYQGLNTEAFF
TGTGCCAGCAGTTACCAGGGGTTGAACACTGAAGCTTTCTTT
>TRBD2|TRBV10-2|.|TRBJ2-1|19
CASSEALAGGPGSYNEQFF
TGCGCCAGCAGTGAGGCACTAGCGGGAGGGCCGGGCTCCTACAATGAGCAGTTCTTC
>.|TRBV6-1|few|TRBJ2-6|14
CASKKGSGANVLTF
TGTGCCAGCAAGAAGGGCTCTGGGGCCAACGTCCTGACTTTC
>TRBD2|TRBV2|.|TRBJ2-1|16
CASRQRLAGVGNEQFF
TGTGCCAGCAGACAAAGACTAGCGGGAGTGGGCAATGAGCAGTTCTTC
>.|TRBV6-6|few|TRBJ2-3|14
CASSPGGPPDTQYF
TGTGCCAGCAGCCCCGGGGGGCCCCCGGATACGCAGTATTTT
>TRBD1|TRBV7-3|.|TRBJ1-4|16
CASRYPQDRPGEKLFF
TGTGCCAGCAGGTACCCCCAGGACAGGCCGGGAGAAAAACTGTTTTTT
>.|TRBV19|few|TRBJ2-3|13
CASARDGTDTQYF
TGTGCCAGTGCGCGGGACGGCACAGATACGCAGTATTTT
>.|TRBV7-9|.|TRBJ1-2|15
CASSSSLGQPYGYTF
TGTGCCAGCAGCTCAAGTTTGGGACAACCATATGGCTACACCTTC
>TRBD1|TRBV19|.|TRBJ1-6|15
CASSSHSTGNSPLHF
TGTGCCAGTAGTTCCCACTCGACAGGGAATTCACCCCTCCACTTT
>.|TRBV5-1|.|TRBJ1-2|12
CASSLGSHGYTF
TGCGCCAGCAGCTTGGGCAGCCATGGCTACACCTTC
>TRBD2|TRBV20-1|.|TRBJ2-7|11
CSVASGTQQYF
TGCAGTGTGGCTAGCGGAACCCAGCAGTACTTC
>.|TRBV10-3|.|TRBJ1-1|15
CAISEYQDINTEAFF
TGTGCCATCAGTGAGTATCAGGATATAAACACTGAAGCTTTCTTT
>TRBD2|TRBV7-7|.|TRBJ2-1|15
CASSLGTSGNNEQFF
TGTGCTAGCAGCTTAGGGACTAGCGGGAACAATGAGCAGTTCTTC
>.|TRBV15|once|TRBJ2-2|16
CATSRDPLSVPGELFF
TGTGCCACCAGCAGAGATCCCCTCAGCGTTCCCGGGGAGCTGTTTTTT
>.|TRBV19|.|TRBJ1-5|14
CASGQSGSNQPQHF
TGTGCCAGTGGTCAATCGGGCAGCAATCAGCCCCAGCATTTT
>TRBD2|TRBV7-2|.|TRBJ2-5|17
CASSSGLAGGPGETQYF
TGTGCCAGCAGCTCCGGACTAGCGGGAGGGCCGGGGGAGACCCAGTACTTC
>TRBD1|TRBV6-5|.|TRBJ1-2|14
CASSYLGQSYGYTF
TGTGCCAGCAGTTACCTGGGACAGTCATATGGCTACACCTTC
>.|TRBV7-8|.|TRBJ2-4|14
CASSLNLAKNIQYF
TGTGCCAGCAGCCTGAATTTGGCCAAAAACATTCAGTACTTC
>TRBD1|TRBV9|few|TRBJ2-7|15
CASSVAGTGEYEQYF
TGTGCCAGCAGCGTCGCCGGGACAGGGGAATACGAGCAGTACTTC
>.|TRBV10-3|.|TRBJ1-1|16
CAISESGGRRNTEAFF
TGTGCCATCAGTGAGTCAGGGGGGAGGAGGAACACTGAAGCTTTCTTT
>TRBD1|TRBV5-3|.|TRBJ2-2|18
CARSLDLETGVNTGELFF
TGTGCCAGAAGCTTGGACCTAGAGACAGGGGTTAACACCGGGGAGCTGTTTTTT
>.|TRBV7-6|.|TRBJ2-2|16
CASSLVGHLNTGELFF
TGTGCCAGCAGCTTAGTGGGACACCTAAACACCGGGGAGCTGTTTTTT
>.|TRBV4-1|.|TRBJ2-3|13
CASSNPGSDTQYF
TGCGCCAGCAGCAACCCAGGGTCAGATACGCAGTATTTT
>.|TRBV7-6|.|TRBJ2-7|15
CASSLGATQSYEQYF
TGTGCCAGCAGCTTAGGGGCGACGCAGTCCTACGAGCAGTACTTC
>.|TRBV29-1|few|TRBJ1-1|12
CSGRWGNTEAFF
TGCAGCGGCCGTTGGGGTAACACTGAAGCTTTCTTT
>.|TRBV28|.|TRBJ2-3|16
CASRGPTGSVTDTQYF
TGTGCCAGCAGGGGCCCCACAGGGTCCGTCACAGATACGCAGTATTTT
>.|TRBV28|.|TRBJ2-7|15
CASSLLRDPTGEQYF
TGTGCCAGCAGTTTATTGCGGGACCCGACTGGGGAGCAGTACTTC
>.|TRBV5-1|.|TRBJ2-1|12
CASSLYGNEQFF
TGCGCCAGCAGCTTATATGGAAATGAGCAGTTCTTC
>.|TRBV19|.|TRBJ1-3|15
CASTFQGRAGNTIYF
TGTGCCAGTACCTTTCAGGGCAGAGCTGGAAACACCATATATTTT
>.|TRBV7-2|once|TRBJ2-3|15
CASSFRSGGTDTQYF
TGTGCCAGCAGCTTTCGTAGCGGAGGCACAGATACGCAGTATTTT
>TRBD1|TRBV4-2|.|TRBJ1-1|15
CASSQLGQGVTEAFF
TGTGCCAGCAGCCAACTGGGACAGGGGGTCACTGAAGCTTTCTTT
>.|TRBV6-1|.|TRBJ2-7|12
CASSQTRYEQYF
TGTGCCAGCAGCCAAACGAGGTACGAGCAGTACTTC
>.|TRBV7-6|once|TRBJ2-7|13
CASSFGRAYEQYF
TGTGCCAGCAGCTTCGGTAGGGCCTACGAGCAGTACTTC
>.|TRBV7-6|.|TRBJ1-4|17
CASSPRRPLSSNEKLFF
TGTGCCAGCAGCCCTCGAAGGCCTCTCAGTTCAAATGAAAAACTGTTTTTT
>.|TRBV6-5|.|TRBJ2-2|14
CASSSGSLTGELFF
TGTGCCAGCAGCTCTGGGTCACTCACCGGGGAGCTGTTTTTT
>.|TRBV19|.|TRBJ1-6|18
CASSILGQPLSDNSPLHF
TGTGCCAGTAGTATCCTCGGACAGCCCCTTTCTGATAATTCACCCCTCCACTTT
>.|TRBV28|few|TRBJ2-7|12
CASTSVVDEQYF
TGTGCCAGCACCTCTGTCGTGGACGAGCAGTACTTC
>.|TRBV7-8|once|TRBJ2-7|11
CASSPSYEQYF
TGTGCCAGCAGCCCGTCCTACGAGCAGTACTTC
>TRBD1|TRBV4-1|.|TRBJ2-3|18
CASSQGGRQGARVDTQYF
TGCGCCAGCAGCCAAGGGGGTCGACAGGGTGCACGGGTAGATACGCAGTATTTT
>.|TRBV11-2|.|TRBJ2-1|11
CASSLVFEQFF
TGTGCCAGCAGCTTAGTCTTTGAGCAGTTCTTC
>TRBD1|TRBV19|.|TRBJ1-1|15
CASSSPRTGLREAFF
TGTGCCAGTAGTAGCCCCCGGACAGGATTGCGCGAAGCTTTCTTT
>.|TRBV28|.|TRBJ1-3|16
CASSASLGFPGNTIYF
TGTGCCAGCAGTGCCTCTTTGGGTTTCCCTGGAAACACCATATATTTT
>.|TRBV28|.|TRBJ2-2|16
CASSSMGWPNTGELFF
TGTGCCAGCAGTTCTATGGGTTGGCCGAACACCGGGGAGCTGTTTTTT
>TRBD2|TRBV19|.|TRBJ2-3|15
CASSETSGFTDTQYF
TGTGCCAGTAGTGAGACTAGCGGCTTCACAGATACGCAGTATTTT
>.|TRBV19|.|TRBJ1-4|13
CASSMLGNEKLFF
TGTGCCAGTAGTATGTTAGGGAATGAAAAACTGTTTTTT
>.|TRBV2|.|TRBJ2-3|15
CASSVTGPQPNTQYF
TGTGCCAGCAGTGTCACCGGGCCGCAGCCCAATACGCAGTATTTT
>.|TRBV7-9|.|TRBJ2-1|12
CASSLGVIRQFF
TGTGCCAGCAGCTTGGGCGTGATTCGGCAGTTCTTC
>TRBD1|TRBV5-6|.|TRBJ1-2|16
CASSWIPGQGIDGYTF
TGTGCCAGCAGCTGGATACCGGGACAGGGGATCGATGGCTACACCTTC
>.|TRBV28|.|TRBJ1-5|18
CASTRVHPNQDSNQPQHF
TGTGCCAGCACAAGAGTTCACCCCAACCAGGACAGCAATCAGCCCCAGCATTTT
>.|TRBV19|.|TRBJ1-2|16
CASSIIWGPIAYGYTF
TGTGCCAGTAGTATAATCTGGGGGCCCATCGCCTATGGCTACACCTTC
>TRBD2|TRBV6-1|once|TRBJ2-5|18
CASSERGSGGASVKTQYF
TGTGCCAGCAGTGAACGGGGTAGCGGGGGTGCATCTGTTAAGACCCAGTACTTC